The 30 T cell receptor beta chains in this list originate from one sample, sequenced in a study of blood T cells in healthy people across ages. Next came a second PCR, run for about 6 to 12 cycles, which used a sample-barcoded 5' primer along with a J-beta primer mix. TCRdb reprocessed the 5' RACE reads with MiXCR, giving one entry per CDR3 protein. Seen here are some 900,000 distinct CDR3 sequences, about 44% observed once, and the top ten hold under 15%. The sample consisted of blood. Receptors originate from a man aged 30-40 years in good health.

This clonotype was picked up many times. V gene TRBV7-6 combines with J gene TRBJ2-5; 11 bases line up with TRBD2. Losses at the gene ends were 6 bases for V and 5 bases for J; bases not matched to a gene: 11. This CDR3 is 16 amino acids long. Germline V gene sequence: CDR1 SGHVS, CDR2 FNYEAQ. This chain's CDR3 is CASRSFPTSGDETQYF. Here the CDR3 DNA reads TGTGCCAGCAGATCATTTCCGACTAGCGGGGACGAGACCCAGTACTTC.

The chain recombines TRBV20-1 with TRBJ2-7; 8 nucleotides agree with TRBD1. The closer fit of TRBJ2-5 to the DNA end suggests the J call may be wrong. Germline V gene data show CDR1 as DFQATT and CDR2 as SNEGSKA (reference sequence). This CDR3 is 14 amino acids long. The DNA for the CDR3 is TGCAGTGCTAAGCCGGGACAGGATATGCAGACCCAGTACTTC. Translating gives CSAKPGQDMQTQYF.

The chain joins TRBV7-3 to TRBJ2-4; 7 nucleotides align to TRBD2. The ends lost 1 base at V and 4 bases at J; junction bases unmatched: 1. Germline CDR1 is SGHTA and CDR2 is FQGTGA. CDR3 length: 14 amino acids. The CDR3 reads CASSLNGGKNIQYF. CDR3 nucleotides: TGTGCCAGCAGCTTAAACGGGGGGAAAAACATTCAGTACTTC. The variable domain in full, completed from reference TRBV7-3 and TRBJ2-4, reads GAGVSQTPSNKVTEKGKYVELRCDPISGHTALYWYRQSLGQGPEFLIYFQGTGAADDSGLPNDRFFAVRPEGSVSTLKIQRTERGDSAVYLCASSLNGGKNIQYFGAGTRLSVL.

The V call is TRBV4-2, the J call TRBJ2-7; 7 nucleotides agree with TRBD1. CDR3 length: 16 residues. Germline CDR1 LGHNA, CDR2 YNFKEQ. The ends lost 3 bases at V and 0 bases at J; junction bases unmatched: 8. CDR3 sequence (DNA): TGTGCCAGCAGCCAGGAATACAGGGGTAGCTCCTACGAGCAGTACTTC. Translation: CASSQEYRGSSYEQYF.

The chain carries TRBV20-1 and TRBJ1-6; D remains unclear. CDR3 size: 14 residues. CDR1 DFQATT and CDR2 SNEGSKA come from the germline V gene (reference sequence). Between the trimmed V and J ends, which lost 8 bases and 0 bases, there was a span of 11 bases. CDR3 amino acids: CSTAASSYNSPLHF. The CDR3 DNA reads as TGCAGTACGGCTGCGAGCTCCTATAATTCACCCCTCCACTTT.

This chain uses TRBV6-2 or TRBV6-3 with TRBJ2-3; D is possibly TRBD1 (6 bases). Trimming pared 7 bases from V and 9 bases from J, leaving 11 bases between. This CDR3 has 11 amino acids. The germline V gene has CDR1 MNHEY and CDR2 SVGEGT. The CDR3 reads CASKSGVTQYF. CDR3 DNA: TGTGCCAGCAAATCAGGGGTCACGCAGTATTTT.

The gene calls are TRBV5-1 and TRBJ2-7; 9 positions match TRBD1. This CDR3 is built from 15 residues. V shed 4 bases and J 0 bases; nucleotides not matched to a gene: 5. The germline CDR1 and CDR2 sequences are SGHRS and YFSETQ. CDR3 nucleotides: TGCGCCAGCAGCCAAGGACAGGGGCACTCCTACGAGCAGTACTTC. Its protein is CASSQGQGHSYEQYF. The full variable domain, rest sourced from reference TRBV5-1 and TRBJ2-7, is KAGVTQTPRYLIKTRGQQVTLSCSPISGHRSVSWYQQTPGQGLQFLFEYFSETQRNKGNFPGRFSGRQFSNSRSEMNVSTLELGDSALYLCASSQGQGHSYEQYFGPGTRLTVT.

The chain couples TRBV7-2 to TRBJ2-3; 12 nucleotides match TRBD2. The CDR3 contains 15 residues. Trimming took 2 bases from V and 7 from J; bases not matched to a gene: 4. CDR1 SGHTA and CDR2 FQGNSA come from the germline V gene. The CDR3 bases are TGTGCCAGCAGCTTACTAGCGGGGGGGATCCATACGCAGTATTTT. This gives the protein CASSLLAGGIHTQYF. Full variable domain (missing parts from reference TRBV7-2 and TRBJ2-3): GAGVSQSPSNKVTEKGKDVELRCDPISGHTALYWYRQSLGQGLEFLIYFQGNSAPDKSGLPSDRFSAERTGGSVSTLTIQRTQQEDSAVYLCASSLLAGGIHTQYFGPGTRLTVL.

This rearrangement joins TRBV12-3 or TRBV12-4 to TRBJ1-2; TRBD1 matches at 7 bases. With V trimmed by 5 bases and J by 4 bases, 7 bases remained unmatched. This CDR3 comprises 14 residues. The CDR3 DNA sequence: TGTGCCAGCAGTCGACCGGACAGGCTCTATGGCTACACCTTC. Encoded protein: CASSRPDRLYGYTF.

Worth noting for this clonotype: One junction end disagrees with the germline gene, perhaps due to a read error. The J gene is TRBJ1-2, the V gene TRBV7-9; 8 nucleotides align to TRBD1. The CDR3 length is 15 residues. CDR1 is SEHNR and CDR2 is FQNEAQ in the germline V gene (reference sequence). The CDR3, as DNA: TGTGCCAGCAGCTTAGGTCCAGGGGGCTTCAATGGCTACATCTTC. This translates into CASSLGPGGFNGYIF.

This clonotype has ten or more counts. J is TRBJ2-7 and V is TRBV6-6; D uncertain. Germline CDR1 is MNHNY and CDR2 is SVGAGI (reference sequence). The CDR3 is 13 residues long. Trimming shortened V by 9 bases and J by 5 bases, and 17 bases separated the two germline ends. CDR3 coding DNA: TGTGCCAGTTGCCTCCCTGCTTCGGACGAGCAGTACTTC. Translation gives CASCLPASDEQYF.

This clonotype was seen more than once but under ten times. V gene TRBV21-1 combines with J gene TRBJ2-5; TRBD2, the D gene given by the table, was not confirmed from the DNA. TRBV21-1 is designated a pseudogene. CDR3 length equals 15 residues. Here the CDR3 reads CASSAPRAREETQYF. The CDR3 DNA is TGTGCCAGCAGCGCGCCGAGGGCCAGGGAAGAGACCCAGTACTTC.

In this sample, this clonotype turned up a few times. The J gene is TRBJ2-6, the V gene TRBV6-5; D is perhaps TRBD2 (5 bases). Deletions cut 4 bases from V and 1 base from J, with 20 bases between. The CDR3 runs to 19 residues. CDR1 is MNHEY, CDR2 SVGAGI, per germline. The DNA of the CDR3 is TGTGCCAGCAGTTCCCTAGGTTTTAGCGTGGGTTCTGGGGCCAACGTCCTGACTTTC. It specifies CASSSLGFSVGSGANVLTF.

This chain links TRBV4-3 with TRBJ1-2; no definite D call. The CDR3 is 16 amino acids. Looked up from germline, CDR1 is LGHNA and CDR2 is YSLEER. V shed 0 bases and J shed 5 bases, with 16 bases lying between them. The CDR3 sequence: CASSQDWPGPQYGYTF. CDR3 nucleotides: TGCGCCAGCAGCCAAGACTGGCCCGGGCCCCAATATGGCTACACCTTC.

The V and J genes are TRBV10-3 and TRBJ1-2; 9 bases agree with TRBD1. In germline, CDR1 is ENHRY, CDR2 SYGVKD. After removal of 8 bases from V and 4 bases from J, the junction contained 5 bases not matched to a gene. The CDR3 runs 13 residues. The chain's CDR3 is CAIRDRDSYGYTF. As DNA, the CDR3 is TGTGCCATCCGGGACAGGGACTCCTATGGCTACACCTTC.

This clonotype was found a few times. The chain joins TRBV6-6 to TRBJ1-2, with 8 bases identical to TRBD1. Per the germline V gene, CDR1 is MNHNY and CDR2 is SVGAGI (reference sequence). The V segment lost 2 bases and the J segment 6 bases; nucleotides outside the gene matches: 2. This CDR3 has 13 amino acids. This CDR3 is CASSYGQGNGYTF. For the CDR3, the DNA is TGTGCCAGCAGTTACGGACAGGGTAATGGCTACACCTTC.

The V and J genes are TRBV6-5 and TRBJ2-2; D remains unclear. The CDR3 is 15 amino acids. Per the germline V gene, CDR1 is MNHEY and CDR2 is SVGAGI. Deletions cut 6 bases from V and 0 bases from J, with 11 bases between. CDR3 DNA sequence: TGTGCCAGCAGAGGACGGATCGCGAACACCGGGGAGCTGTTTTTT. Amino acid sequence: CASRGRIANTGELFF.

The chain employs TRBV7-9 and TRBJ2-5; TRBD1 matches at 11 bases. The end of the DNA aligns better with TRBJ2-7, so the J call may be wrong. CDR3 length: 15 amino acids. Germline V lookup: CDR1 SEHNR, CDR2 FQNEAQ (reference sequence). CDR3 amino acids: CASSTGQGATYEQYF. DNA of the CDR3: TGTGCCAGCAGCACCGGACAGGGGGCCACCTACGAGCAGTACTTC.

This CDR3 reads CASSGYINQPQHF. In nucleotides, the CDR3 is TGTGCCAGCAGTGGCTACATAAATCAGCCCCAGCATTTT. The chain uses TRBV27 and TRBJ1-5; D is unclear. The length of the CDR3 is 13 residues. Trimming took off 5 bases at V and 4 bases at J, with 9 bases between the two ends. Germline assignment: CDR1 MNHEY and CDR2 SMNVEV (reference sequence).

The genes are TRBV11-2 and TRBJ1-4, with 9 bases matching TRBD1. V was pared by 4 bases and J by 10 bases, with 13 bases of the junction left unmatched. CDR3 length equals 16 residues. Germline V CDR1 and CDR2: SGHAT, FQNNGV. The CDR3 loop reads CASSSSLQGALGKLFF. CDR3 nucleotides: TGTGCCAGCAGCTCAAGTTTACAGGGGGCACTCGGAAAACTGTTTTTT. The full variable domain, its missing parts supplied by reference TRBV11-2 and TRBJ1-4, is EAGVAQSPRYKIIEKRQSVAFWCNPISGHATLYWYQQILGQGPKLLIQFQNNGVVDDSQLPKDRFSAERLKGVDSTLKIQPAKLEDSAVYLCASSSSLQGALGKLFFGSGTQLSVL.

The chain couples TRBV4-1 to TRBJ1-5; 7 nucleotides match TRBD1. Germline CDR1 is MGHRA and CDR2 is YSYEKL. There are 17 residues in the CDR3. V lost 0 bases and J lost 4; bases outside the gene matches: 9. As DNA, the CDR3 is TGCGCCAGCAGCCAAGATCCGGGGACAGCCGTTAATCAGCCCCAGCATTTT. It translates to CASSQDPGTAVNQPQHF.

This clonotype was detected ten times or more. V gene TRBV7-2 combines with J gene TRBJ2-1; D is unresolved. CDR1 SGHTA and CDR2 FQGNSA come from the germline V gene. The CDR3 has 12 residues. V dropped 1 base and J dropped 12 bases, with 10 bases sitting between them. CDR3 in DNA: TGTGCCAGCAGCTTAGGTTTGGGTAGGCAGTTCTTC. It specifies CASSLGLGRQFF.

The chain links TRBV12-3 or TRBV12-4 to TRBJ1-2; a weak D match, TRBD1 (6 bases). V gave up 5 bases and J gave up 0 bases, with 10 bases separating them. The CDR3 is made up of 14 amino acids. The CDR3 sequence: CASSIGQSNYGYTF. The CDR3, as DNA: TGTGCCAGCAGTATAGGACAGTCTAACTATGGCTACACCTTC.

The rearrangement links TRBV6-6 to TRBJ2-1; TRBD1 matches at 7 bases. The J call is doubtful: the DNA matches TRBJ2-7 better. Germline V gene data show CDR1 as MNHNY and CDR2 as SVGAGI (reference sequence). The CDR3 spans 17 residues. The CDR3, as DNA: TGTGCCAGCAGTTACCTCGGGACAGCCACCACCTACAATGAGCAGTACTTC. Translation: CASSYLGTATTYNEQYF.

This chain joins TRBV28 and TRBJ2-7; D ambiguous. The V and J ends lost 5 bases and 5 bases respectively, with 10 bases between them. Germline V gives CDR1 MDHEN, CDR2 SYDVKM. The CDR3 totals 12 residues. CDR3 DNA: TGTGCCAGCAGTACACAGCAGAACGAGCAGTACTTC. Its translation is CASSTQQNEQYF.

The chain joins TRBV12-3 or TRBV12-4 to TRBJ2-1; D may be TRBD1 (5 bases). V was shortened by 4 bases and J by 4 bases, with 20 bases between the two germline ends. This CDR3 region has 17 residues. CDR3 sequence reads: CASSYRVNRLMYNEQFF. Written as DNA, the CDR3 is TGTGCCAGCAGTTACCGGGTGAACAGGCTAATGTACAATGAGCAGTTCTTC.

This chain connects TRBV7-6 to TRBJ2-7; tentatively, D is TRBD1 or TRBD2 (5 bases each). The CDR3 has 15 amino acids. V lost 5 bases and J lost 0, with 14 bases in between. Germline CDR1 SGHVS, CDR2 FNYEAQ. In nucleotides, the CDR3 is TGTGCCAGCAGCCTTCGAGGGGAAGGCTCCTACGAGCAGTACTTC. Translating it yields CASSLRGEGSYEQYF.

The chain carries TRBV2 and TRBJ2-7, with a possible D match to TRBD2 (5 bases). The CDR3 contains 12 residues. The V gene lost 6 bases and the J gene lost 6 bases, with 12 bases spanning the gap. Germline CDR1 reads SNHLY; CDR2 reads FYNNEI. The CDR3 nucleotides are TGTGCCAGCAGATCAACCGGGATCGAGCAGTACTTC. This codes for CASRSTGIEQYF.

The chain joins TRBV12-3 or TRBV12-4 to TRBJ1-4; 12 nucleotides line up with TRBD1. The CDR3 has 14 amino acids. V lost 4 bases, J lost 8 bases, and 2 bases stayed unmatched. The CDR3: CASSWDRGQEKLFF. The CDR3 nucleotides are TGTGCCAGCAGTTGGGACAGGGGGCAGGAAAAACTGTTTTTT.

The chain uses TRBV4-3 and TRBJ2-6; D gene uncertain. Germline lookup yields CDR1 LGHNA and CDR2 YSLEER. Trimming pared 0 bases from V and 4 bases from J, leaving 1 base between. This CDR3 contains 13 residues. The CDR3 region is CASSQEGANVLTF. The DNA of the CDR3 is TGCGCCAGCAGCCAAGAAGGGGCCAACGTCCTGACTTTC.